Detailed here is one T cell receptor (beta chain). What it binds is not known. This entry comes from a study of OX40 agonist ivuxolimab in advanced cancers. Broader study findings: What antigens the expanded peripheral T cells recognized was never established. In CD8+ T cells, expanded clones were on average more numerous than in CD4+.

The V segment lost 1 base and the J segment 2 bases; nucleotides outside the gene matches: 1. This CDR3 comprises 16 residues. Germline lookup yields CDR1 SGHTA and CDR2 FQGNSA. Patients had blood sampled at baseline and again on cycle 4 day 1 and cycle 7 day 1. Repertoires were generated with immunoSEQ multiplex PCR, while TCRdb's copy carries only in-frame clones and drops some. In the table there are around 15,000 clones, 75% to 80% of which are singletons. Sequencing was performed on CD4+ or CD8+ T cells sorted from blood, taken in a trial of the OX40 agonist ivuxolimab. The J gene is TRBJ2-5, the V gene TRBV7-2, with 13 bases identical to TRBD2. The receptor was derived from an adult with an advanced solid tumor such as melanoma, head and neck, liver or kidney cancer. The CDR3 DNA reads as TGTGCCAGCAGCTTAGTGGGACTAGCGGGGCAAGAGACCCAGTACTTC. This gives the protein CASSLVGLAGQETQYF.